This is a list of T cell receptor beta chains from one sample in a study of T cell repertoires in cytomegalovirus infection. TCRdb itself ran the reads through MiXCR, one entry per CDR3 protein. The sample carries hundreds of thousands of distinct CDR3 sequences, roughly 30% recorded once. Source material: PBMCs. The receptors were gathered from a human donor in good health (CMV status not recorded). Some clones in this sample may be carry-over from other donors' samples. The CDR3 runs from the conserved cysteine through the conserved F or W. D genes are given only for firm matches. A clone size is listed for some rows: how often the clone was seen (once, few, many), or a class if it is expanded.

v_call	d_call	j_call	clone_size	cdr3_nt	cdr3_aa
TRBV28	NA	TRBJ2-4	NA	TGTGCCAGCAGTTTAAACCCACCGACAGGAACCAAAAACATTCAGTACTTC	CASSLNPPTGTKNIQYF
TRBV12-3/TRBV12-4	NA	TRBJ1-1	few	TGTGCCAGCAGTCGTTTCGGCACTGAAGCTTTCTTT	CASSRFGTEAFF
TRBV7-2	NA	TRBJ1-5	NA	TGTGCGACACGGGGAAGTAAAAATCAGCCCCGGCATTTT	CATRGSKNQPRHF
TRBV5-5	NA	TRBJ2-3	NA	TGTGCCAGCAGCTTGGGTCCAGGCCTAGGCACAGATACGCAGTATTTT	CASSLGPGLGTDTQYF
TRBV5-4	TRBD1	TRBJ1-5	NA	TGTGCCAGCAGCCTGAGGGGACAGCCGAATCAGCCCCAGCCTTTT	CASSLRGQPNQPQPF
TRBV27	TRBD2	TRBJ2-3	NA	TGTGCCAGCAGTTACGAACTAGCGGCCCCAGATACGCAGTATTTT	CASSYELAAPDTQYF
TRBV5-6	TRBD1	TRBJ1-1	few	TGTGCCAGCTACAGGGGGCCTATGGACACTGAAGCTTTCTTT	CASYRGPMDTEAFF
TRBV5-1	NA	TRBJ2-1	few	TGCGCCAGCAGCTTGCCAGGGGTCAATGAGCAGTTCTTC	CASSLPGVNEQFF
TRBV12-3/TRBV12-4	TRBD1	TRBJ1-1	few	TGTGCCAGCAGTAATGGGGGACAGGCGTGGAACACTGAAGCTTTCTTT	CASSNGGQAWNTEAFF
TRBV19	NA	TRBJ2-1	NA	TGTGCCAGTAGTCGCGACCGCACCGGCGGCTCCTACAATGAGCAGTTCTTC	CASSRDRTGGSYNEQFF
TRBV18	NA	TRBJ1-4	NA	TGTGCCAGCTCACCGGGAACAACTAATGAAAAACTGTTTTTT	CASSPGTTNEKLFF
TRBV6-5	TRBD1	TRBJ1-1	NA	TGTTACAGCAGGGACAGGGGGGCCGTGAACACTGAAGCTTTCTTT	CYSRDRGAVNTEAFF
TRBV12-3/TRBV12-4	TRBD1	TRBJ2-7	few	TGTGCCAGCAGCCAAAAGACAGGGAAGAACTACGAGCAGTACTTC	CASSQKTGKNYEQYF
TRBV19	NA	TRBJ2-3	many	TGTGCCAGTAAGGGGGACACAGATACGCAGTATTTT	CASKGDTDTQYF
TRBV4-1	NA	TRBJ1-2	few	TGCGCCAGCAGCCTGACGGGAAGGAGCTATGGCTACACCTTC	CASSLTGRSYGYTF
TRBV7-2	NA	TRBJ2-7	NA	TGTGCCATCAGCCCCCACGAGTCCGAGCATTACTTC	CAISPHESEHYF
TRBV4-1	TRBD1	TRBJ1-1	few	TGCGCCAGCAGCCGCGGGGACAGGGCCCATGAAGCTTTCTTT	CASSRGDRAHEAFF
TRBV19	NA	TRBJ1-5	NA	TGTGCCAGTAAGGGAGGGCTAAGCAATCAGCCCCAGCATTTT	CASKGGLSNQPQHF
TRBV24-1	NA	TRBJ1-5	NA	TGTGCCACCAGTGATAACAATCAGCCCCAGCATTTT	CATSDNNQPQHF
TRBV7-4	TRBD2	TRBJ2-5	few	TGTGCCAGCAGCCCAACTAGCGGGGGTTCCAAAGAGACCCAGTACTTC	CASSPTSGGSKETQYF
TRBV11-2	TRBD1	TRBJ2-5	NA	TGTGCCAGCACGGGGACAGGGGTCGATGAGACCCAGTACTTC	CASTGTGVDETQYF
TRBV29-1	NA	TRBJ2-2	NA	TGCAGCGTTGAAGAAGACGGGCGCAGCACCGGGGAGCTGTTTTTT	CSVEEDGRSTGELFF
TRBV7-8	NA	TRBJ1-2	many	TGTGCCAGCAGCTTGGAAGAACTTCCCGGGGGCTACACCTTC	CASSLEELPGGYTF
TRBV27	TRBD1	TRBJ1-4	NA	TGTGCCAGCAGTCCTCAGGGGGCCGGCAATGAAAAACTGTTTTTT	CASSPQGAGNEKLFF
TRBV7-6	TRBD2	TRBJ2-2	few	TGTGCCAGCAGCATTAGCCCTAGCGGGGGGAACACCGGGGAGCTGTTTTTT	CASSISPSGGNTGELFF
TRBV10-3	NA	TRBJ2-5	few	TGTGCCATCAGTGACGGACAGAAAGAGACCCAGTACTTC	CAISDGQKETQYF
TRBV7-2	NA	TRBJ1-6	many	TGTGCCAGCAGCTTAGAAGGGGCAGCATTCGGTTCACCCCTCCACTTT	CASSLEGAAFGSPLHF
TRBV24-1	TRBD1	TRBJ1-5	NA	TGTGCCACCAGTCAAGGGACAGGAGACAATCAGCCCCAGCATTTT	CATSQGTGDNQPQHF
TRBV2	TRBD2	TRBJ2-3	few	TGTGCCAGCAGTGAAACAGCGGGGGGGCGAAATACGCAGTATTTT	CASSETAGGRNTQYF
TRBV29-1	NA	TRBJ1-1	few	TGCAGCGTTTTCGGAGGGATGAACACTGAAGCTTTCTTT	CSVFGGMNTEAFF
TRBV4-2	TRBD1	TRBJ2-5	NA	TGTGCCAGCAGCCCTACCGGGACAGGGCCTCAGGAGACCCAGTACTTC	CASSPTGTGPQETQYF
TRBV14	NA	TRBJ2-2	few	TGTGCCAGCAGCCAACTCATGAACACCGGGGAGCTGTTTTTT	CASSQLMNTGELFF
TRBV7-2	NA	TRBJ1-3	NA	TGTGCCAGCAGCCAACCCAGTAGGACGGCCGGAAACACCATATATTTT	CASSQPSRTAGNTIYF
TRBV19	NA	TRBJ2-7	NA	TGTGCCAGTAGCCCCGGGGATTTCCGCGCCGAGCAGTACTTC	CASSPGDFRAEQYF
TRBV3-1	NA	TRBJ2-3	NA	TGTGCCAGCAGCCCGGGGGCGGGGGCAGGGGATACGCAGTATTTT	CASSPGAGAGDTQYF
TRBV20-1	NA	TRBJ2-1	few	TGCAGTGCTAGAGATCTAGGAGTTGTGGGGCATCGGCAGTTCTTC	CSARDLGVVGHRQFF
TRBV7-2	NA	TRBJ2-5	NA	TGTGCCAGCAGCTTGGTGGGGGGGCCCTCAGAGACCCAGTACTTC	CASSLVGGPSETQYF
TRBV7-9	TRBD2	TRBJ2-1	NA	TGTGCCAGCAGCGGATCCGGGACTAGCGTAGATAAAAGCTCCTACAATGAGCAGTTCTTC	CASSGSGTSVDKSSYNEQFF
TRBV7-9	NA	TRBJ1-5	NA	TGTGCCAGCACCCCCGGTTACAATCAGCCCCAGCATTTT	CASTPGYNQPQHF
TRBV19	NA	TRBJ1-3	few	TGTGCCAGTAGTATGATGCGGATTTCTGGAAACACCATATATTTT	CASSMMRISGNTIYF
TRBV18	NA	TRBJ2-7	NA	TGTGCCAGCTCCGCTGACAGTCCCTACGAGCAGTACTTC	CASSADSPYEQYF
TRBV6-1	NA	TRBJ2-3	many	TGTGCCAGCAGTGAATCGGCAGGGGACGGCACAGATACGCAGTATTTT	CASSESAGDGTDTQYF
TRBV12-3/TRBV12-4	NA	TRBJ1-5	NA	TGTGCCAGCAGTTTAGCGCAATGGGGCAATCAGCCCCAGCATTTT	CASSLAQWGNQPQHF
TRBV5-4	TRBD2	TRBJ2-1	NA	TGTGCCAGCACCTCCCCCTCCGGGACTAGCGGGGGGGGCAATGAGCAGTTCTTC	CASTSPSGTSGGGNEQFF
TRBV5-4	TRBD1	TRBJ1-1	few	TGTGCCAGCAGCTACCCCAACCAGGGGGCTGAAGCTTTCTTT	CASSYPNQGAEAFF